These 19 T cell receptor beta chains were sequenced from one sample in a study of blood T cell repertoires in COVID-19. TCRdb keeps only in-frame clones here, not all; method: immunoSEQ multiplex PCR. The data hold some 70,000 clones, with approximately 83% observed a single time. Sample: peripheral blood. These receptor sequences come from an older woman with acute or convalescent COVID-19.

V gene TRBV4-1 combines with J gene TRBJ2-5; 9 bases are shared with TRBD2. V shed 0 bases, J shed 4 bases, and the junction held 6 bases outside the gene matches. This CDR3 is built from 16 residues. Germline V gene sequence: CDR1 MGHRA, CDR2 YSYEKL. CDR3 residues: CASSQDHGLAIETQYF. CDR3 DNA sequence: TGCGCCAGCAGCCAAGATCACGGACTAGCGATAGAGACCCAGTACTTC.

V is TRBV3-1 (or the pseudogene TRBV3-2) and J is TRBJ1-1; D possibly corresponds to TRBD1 (6 bases). The V end lost 4 bases, the J end lost 2 bases, and 8 bases lay between the germline ends. The CDR3 sequence is 13 residues long. Germline lookup yields CDR1 LGHDT and CDR2 YNNKEL (reference sequence). The CDR3 region is CASSPTGNTEAFF. The CDR3 region has the DNA TGTGCCAGCAGCCCGACAGGTAACACTGAAGCTTTCTTT.

The chain has TRBV14 and TRBJ2-5; D gene unclear. Between the trimmed V and J ends, which lost 1 base and 5 bases, there was a span of 5 bases. The CDR3 is 12 amino acids. Germline V gene data show CDR1 as SGHDN and CDR2 as FVKESK. CDR3 sequence: CASSQARETQYF. DNA of the CDR3: TGTGCCAGCAGCCAAGCCAGGGAGACCCAGTACTTC.

V usage is TRBV6-5 and J usage is TRBJ1-1, with D unclear. This CDR3 comprises 15 residues. The V end lost 5 bases, the J end lost 0 bases, and 13 bases lay between the germline ends. The V gene's germline CDR1 is MNHEY and CDR2 SVGAGI. As DNA, the CDR3 is TGTGCCAGCAGTCTCCAATGGTCAGTGAACACTGAAGCTTTCTTT. Translating gives CASSLQWSVNTEAFF.

V usage is TRBV5-1 and J usage is TRBJ1-4, with a possible D match to TRBD1 (5 bases). The V end was cut by 3 bases, the J end by 8 bases, with 14 bases between. Per the germline V gene, CDR1 is SGHRS and CDR2 is YFSETQ. This CDR3 has 14 amino acids. The CDR3 sequence is CASSWGGEREKLFF. The CDR3 DNA reads TGCGCCAGCAGCTGGGGCGGGGAGCGGGAAAAACTGTTTTTT.

CDR3 sequence reads: CASSQGYGTGDTEAFF. CDR3 nucleotides: TGCGCCAGCAGCCAGGGCTACGGGACAGGGGACACTGAAGCTTTCTTT. This chain links TRBV4-1 with TRBJ1-1; 10 bases agree with TRBD1. Trimming at V came to 3 bases and at J to 3 bases, leaving 7 bases not matched to a gene. This CDR3 has 16 residues. CDR1 MGHRA and CDR2 YSYEKL come from the germline V gene.

This clone was recorded a few times. The genes are TRBV7-9 and TRBJ1-4; perhaps TRBD1 as D (5 bases). Germline V gene lookup returns CDR1 SEHNR and CDR2 FQNEAQ (reference sequence). The CDR3 runs to 14 residues. V shed 4 bases and J shed 6 bases, with 12 bases lying between them. The CDR3 DNA is TGTGCCAGCAGCTATGGACGCAGGGATGAAAAACTGTTTTTT. Its protein is CASSYGRRDEKLFF.

DNA for the CDR3: TGTGCCAGCAGTACTACCGGACTGGGCCAAGAGACCCAGTACTTC. Translation gives CASSTTGLGQETQYF. The genes are TRBV6-6 and TRBJ2-5; tentatively, D is TRBD2 (5 bases). V lost 5 bases, J lost 1 base, and 14 bases lay in between. Germline V gene data show CDR1 as MNHNY and CDR2 as SVGAGI (reference sequence). The CDR3 consists of 15 residues.

The genes are TRBV10-3 and TRBJ1-2; 10 positions agree with TRBD1. Germline-derived CDR1 and CDR2 are ENHRY and SYGVKD. With 0 bases clipped from V and 6 bases from J, the junction kept 4 bases outside the gene matches. There are 15 residues in the CDR3. The DNA for the CDR3 is TGTGCCATCAGTGAGTCCCTGACAGGGGGCGATGGCTACACCTTC. Its translation: CAISESLTGGDGYTF.

In its sample, this clone was seen once. The J gene is TRBJ1-5, the V gene TRBV19, with TRBD1 as a possible D gene (5 bases). Germline-derived CDR1 and CDR2 are LNHDA and SQIVND (reference sequence). This CDR3 has 15 amino acids. The V end was cut by 0 bases, the J end by 2 bases, with 8 bases between. Here the CDR3 DNA reads TGTGCCAGTAGTATAGAGGGGCAGGGCAATCAGCCCCAGCATTTT. It codes for CASSIEGQGNQPQHF.

The J gene is TRBJ2-7, the V gene TRBV5-1; D may be TRBD2 (7 bases). The CDR3 is made up of 14 amino acids. The germline CDR1 and CDR2 sequences are SGHRS and YFSETQ. Trimming pared 5 bases from V and 6 bases from J, leaving 18 bases between. The CDR3: CASSVSGGHSEQYF. The DNA for the CDR3 is TGCGCCAGCAGTGTTTCGGGGGGCCATAGCGAGCAGTACTTC.

The chain uses TRBV9 and TRBJ2-3; D may be TRBD1 (6 bases). This CDR3 region has 17 residues. V lost 0 bases to trimming and J lost 4 bases, with 18 bases between them. Germline V gene lookup returns CDR1 SGDLS and CDR2 YYNGEE. In DNA form, the CDR3 reads TGTGCCAGCAGCGTAGCCTCCCGGAACAGGGTCGCAGATACGCAGTATTTT. Its protein is CASSVASRNRVADTQYF. Using reference TRBV9 and TRBJ2-3 for the parts outside the CDR3, the full variable domain is DSGVTQTPKHLITATGQRVTLRCSPRSGDLSVYWYQQSLDQGLQFLIQYYNGEERAKGNILERFSAQQFPDLHSELNLSSLELGDSALYFCASSVASRNRVADTQYFGPGTRLTVL.

V is TRBV5-1 and J is TRBJ1-4, with 7 bases matching TRBD1. V dropped 0 bases and J dropped 4; count of bases not matched to a gene: 3. Germline V gene data show CDR1 as SGHRS and CDR2 as YFSETQ. CDR3 length: 15 residues. This CDR3 is CASSLDGQDNEKLFF. CDR3 nucleotide sequence: TGCGCCAGCAGCTTGGACGGACAGGATAATGAAAAACTGTTTTTT.

The V and J genes are TRBV19 and TRBJ1-1; TRBD1 matches at 10 bases. Per the germline V gene, CDR1 is LNHDA and CDR2 is SQIVND (reference sequence). Germline trimming cut 4 bases from V and 5 bases from J; bases unmatched to any gene: 16. CDR3 length: 18 residues. CDR3 loop: CASSKSPTGGLIRTEAFF. Here the CDR3 DNA reads TGTGCCAGTAGTAAGTCCCCGACAGGGGGCTTAATAAGAACTGAAGCTTTCTTT.

This sequence joins TRBV5-5 and TRBJ1-2, with 8 bases identical to TRBD1. V was pared by 0 bases and J by 4 bases, with 11 bases of the junction left unmatched. The CDR3 covers 17 residues. Germline CDR1 reads SGHKS; CDR2 reads YYEKEE (reference sequence). The CDR3 DNA reads as TGTGCCAGCAGCTTGGCCCCAGGGCAGGGGGCTACCTATGGCTACACCTTC. Protein sequence: CASSLAPGQGATYGYTF.

This clone was seen only a few times. The chain is built from TRBV7-2 and TRBJ1-6; 9 bases agree with TRBD1. Germline V gene sequence: CDR1 SGHTA, CDR2 FQGNSA. Losses at the gene ends were 1 base for V and 0 bases for J; bases not matched to a gene: 4. This CDR3 spans 18 amino acids. DNA for the CDR3: TGTGCCAGCAGCTTAGGACAGGGGGGCTACTCCTATAATTCACCCCTCCACTTT. Amino acid sequence: CASSLGQGGYSYNSPLHF.

This chain joins TRBV7-2 and TRBJ2-2; 11 nucleotides agree with TRBD2. Trimming took 3 bases from V and 4 from J; bases not matched to a gene: 4. Germline CDR1 reads SGHTA; CDR2 reads FQGNSA. This CDR3 region has 16 residues. CDR3 in amino acids: CASSFSSGGTTGELFF. The CDR3 DNA reads TGTGCCAGCAGCTTTTCTAGCGGGGGGACCACCGGGGAGCTGTTTTTT.

This clone was detected a few times. The V gene is TRBV12-3 or TRBV12-4, the J gene TRBJ1-2, with D maybe TRBD1 (5 bases). Trimming removed 8 bases from V and 5 bases from J, with 15 bases in between. The CDR3 consists of 13 residues. The CDR3 coding sequence is TGTGCCAGCCGAATCGGGGGGGGGTATGGCTACACCTTC. This translates into CASRIGGGYGYTF.

V gene TRBV5-8 combines with J gene TRBJ2-1; 13 bases are shared with TRBD2. The CDR3 contains 16 residues. After removal of 4 bases from V and 6 bases from J, the junction contained 7 bases not matched to a gene. From germline, CDR1 is SGHTS and CDR2 YDEGEE. Here the CDR3 DNA reads TGTGCCAGCAGCAAAACACTAGCGGGGGGGAGCAATGAGCAGTTCTTC. The encoded protein is CASSKTLAGGSNEQFF.